The rows below give T cell receptor beta chains drawn from one sample of a study of T cells after yellow fever vaccination. Using its own MiXCR run on the 5' RACE reads, TCRdb lists one record per CDR3 protein. The sample has 130,000 or so distinct CDR3 sequences, about 15% seen once. The sequencing used CD8+ T cells sorted from PBMCs, collected 5 days after the yellow fever booster vaccination. These receptors originate from a man aged 18 to 29 who received the YFV17D yellow fever vaccine. The CDR3 runs from the conserved cysteine through the conserved F or W. D genes are given only for firm matches. Only part of the rows carry a size: once, few, many, or a class if the clone is expanded.

v_call	j_call	d_call	clone_size	cdr3_nt	cdr3_aa
TRBV20-1	TRBJ2-2	TRBD2	NA	TGCAGTGCTTGGGGGGGAGGGAAGGCCGGGGAGCTGTTTTTT	CSAWGGGKAGELFF
TRBV20-1	TRBJ2-3	NA	few	TGCAGTGCTAGAGGCAGTGGATGGGGGACAGATACGCAGTATTTT	CSARGSGWGTDTQYF
TRBV4-3	TRBJ2-7	TRBD1	many	TGCGCCAGCAGCCAAACCGGGACAGGGGGCTTCGAGCAGTACTTC	CASSQTGTGGFEQYF
TRBV19	TRBJ2-2	NA	NA	TGTGCCAGTAGGTTGTCCCCCACCGGGGAGCTGTTTTTT	CASRLSPTGELFF
TRBV7-8	TRBJ2-3	TRBD2	NA	TGTGCCAGCAGCTCAGAGACTAGCGGGGGCACAGATACGCAGTATTTT	CASSSETSGGTDTQYF
TRBV7-9	TRBJ2-7	TRBD1	many	TGTGCCAGCAGCGGGCAGGGGGCGAACGAGCAGTACTTC	CASSGQGANEQYF
TRBV3-1	TRBJ2-7	TRBD1	NA	TGTGCCAGCAGCCGACCTCGGGACAGGGGCCACGAGCAGTACTTC	CASSRPRDRGHEQYF
TRBV27	TRBJ1-2	NA	NA	TGTGCCAGCAAGATGGCAGGGACCTATGGCTACACCTTC	CASKMAGTYGYTF
TRBV5-1	TRBJ2-7	NA	many	TGCGCCAGCAGTCATGGGAGTAGCTACGAGCAGTACTTC	CASSHGSSYEQYF
TRBV10-2	TRBJ2-3	TRBD2	NA	TGCGCCAGCAGTGAGGTACTAGCGGGGGGCCCAGATACGCAGTATTTT	CASSEVLAGGPDTQYF
TRBV29-1	TRBJ1-1	TRBD1	few	TGCAGCGCACCCGAACAGGGGGCAGACACTGAAGCTTTCTTT	CSAPEQGADTEAFF
TRBV4-2	TRBJ2-1	TRBD2	many	TGTGCCAGCAGCCAAGATGGGACTAGCGGCTACAATGAGCAGTTCTTC	CASSQDGTSGYNEQFF
TRBV9	TRBJ2-3	TRBD1	few	TGTGCCAGCAGCGTATCGGACAGGGGGCGCGGTAGCACAGATACGCAGTATTTT	CASSVSDRGRGSTDTQYF
TRBV12-3/TRBV12-4	TRBJ2-1	NA	NA	TGTGCCAGCAGTCTTAGAAGTGGCAGGGGATGGGATGAGCAGTTCTTC	CASSLRSGRGWDEQFF
TRBV27	TRBJ2-1	TRBD2	many	TGTGCCAGCAGTTTGACTAGCGGGGGTTACAATGAGCAGTTCTTC	CASSLTSGGYNEQFF
TRBV6-2/TRBV6-3	TRBJ2-5	TRBD1	few	TGTGCCAGCAGTTACCCCGGACAGGGGAATTCGGGAGAGACCCAGTACTTC	CASSYPGQGNSGETQYF
TRBV6-5	TRBJ2-5	TRBD2	few	TGTGCCAGCAGTGTGACTAGCGGGGAGTGGGAGACCCAGTACTTC	CASSVTSGEWETQYF
TRBV4-1	TRBJ1-1	NA	few	TGCGCCAGCAGCCAAGACCCCAAACCGAACACTGAAGCTTTCTTT	CASSQDPKPNTEAFF
TRBV7-3	TRBJ2-2	NA	NA	TGTGCCAGCAGCCCTCAGACGGCGGCGGGCACCGGGGAGCTGTTTTTT	CASSPQTAAGTGELFF
TRBV12-3/TRBV12-4	TRBJ2-1	NA	few	TGTGCCAGCAGTTTAGTAGGCATGGGACATCAGGTCTTC	CASSLVGMGHQVF
TRBV4-2	TRBJ2-7	NA	NA	TGTGCCAGCAGCCAAGACTTCACAGGATCCTACGAGCAGTACTTC	CASSQDFTGSYEQYF
TRBV6-5	TRBJ1-3	NA	NA	TGTGCCAGCCGGGTGTCCGGATACTCTGGAAACACCATATATTTT	CASRVSGYSGNTIYF
TRBV20-1	TRBJ2-1	NA	NA	TGCAGTGCTAGAGATGGGGACTCCCCGAGGAATGAGCAGTTCTTC	CSARDGDSPRNEQFF
TRBV7-6	TRBJ2-7	NA	NA	TGTGCCAGCAGCCGAGTCACGGGGGTCGACGAGCAGTACTTC	CASSRVTGVDEQYF
TRBV30	TRBJ1-1	NA	NA	TGTGCCTGGTGGCAGACCGAAGCTTTCTTT	CAWWQTEAFF
TRBV6-2/TRBV6-3	TRBJ2-7	NA	many	TGTGCCAGCAGTTACCCCCTTGTGGGGCTACCCTACGAGCAGTACTTC	CASSYPLVGLPYEQYF
TRBV6-2/TRBV6-3	TRBJ2-3	NA	NA	TGTGCCAGCAGTTACGGAGCATTTGCTAGCACAGATACGCAGTATTTT	CASSYGAFASTDTQYF
TRBV5-1	TRBJ1-2	NA	NA	TGCGCCAGCAGCTTGGGCTATAGTGAAAACTATGGCTACACCTTC	CASSLGYSENYGYTF
TRBV2	TRBJ1-2	NA	NA	TGTGCCAGCAGAGGGACCGAATCTTACTATGGCTACACCTTC	CASRGTESYYGYTF
TRBV30	TRBJ1-1	TRBD1	few	TGTGCCTGGACCGACTCGAACAGGGGATCCACTGAAGCTTTCTTT	CAWTDSNRGSTEAFF
TRBV5-5	TRBJ2-7	NA	NA	TGTGCCAGCAGCTACCGAAGGGACGGAGCCTACGAGCAGTACTTC	CASSYRRDGAYEQYF
TRBV3-1	TRBJ2-3	NA	NA	TGTGCCAGCAGCCAAGAGGGGGAGGGGGCAGATACGCAGTATTTT	CASSQEGEGADTQYF